Listed here are 31 T cell receptor beta chains from one sample, sequenced in a study of T cells in Graves' hyperthyroidism and ophthalmopathy. What was amplified from RNA transcripts were TCR beta CDR3 regions. The HTBI primer set was used in a first-round RT-PCR of the TCR CDR3. TCRdb processed the multiplex PCR reads anew with MiXCR; each CDR3 protein has one entry. Counted here are under 350,000 distinct CDR3 sequences, over 15% occurring once; the ten biggest clones make up over 45%. Sequenced material: blood. These receptors were obtained from an older woman with Graves' ophthalmopathy.

In this sample, this clonotype turned up many times. The V gene is TRBV5-6, the J gene TRBJ1-1; 9 bases map to TRBD1. V lost 0 bases, J lost 5 bases, and 5 bases stayed unmatched. Germline loops: CDR1 SGHDT, CDR2 YYEEEE. This CDR3 is 15 amino acids long. In nucleotides, the CDR3 is TGTGCCAGCAGCTTGGGGGGACAGGGTGGGACTGAAGCTTTCTTT. Protein: CASSLGGQGGTEAFF.

This clonotype was seen only a few times. The V and J genes are TRBV29-1 and TRBJ2-7; D uncertain. Germline CDR1 and CDR2: SQVTM and ANQGSEA. The length of the CDR3 is 12 residues. V gave up 7 bases and J gave up 2 bases, with 12 bases separating them. This chain's CDR3 is CSGQASTYEQYF. The CDR3 nucleotides are TGCAGCGGACAAGCAAGCACCTACGAGCAGTACTTC.

This rearrangement joins TRBV12-3 or TRBV12-4 to TRBJ2-3; TRBD2 is a possible D gene (6 bases). The CDR3 consists of 15 residues. V lost 3 bases, J lost 1 base, and 11 bases lay in between. The CDR3 is CASSLGGWGTDTQYF. The CDR3 DNA sequence: TGTGCCAGCAGTTTGGGGGGATGGGGCACAGATACGCAGTATTTT.

This clonotype has at least ten counts. The chain has TRBV6-1 and TRBJ1-2, with 8 bases aligning to TRBD1. There are 14 residues in the CDR3. Germline CDR1 reads MNHNS; CDR2 reads SASEGT. Unmatched junction bases numbered 7, after V lost 5 bases and J lost 5 bases. CDR3 in amino acids: CASSSQGAGYGYTF. The DNA of the CDR3 is TGTGCCAGCAGTTCCCAGGGGGCAGGATATGGCTACACCTTC.

This clonotype was detected many times. The chain is built from TRBV2 and TRBJ1-1; D remains unclear. V dropped 4 bases and J dropped 6 bases, with 9 bases sitting between them. From germline, CDR1 is SNHLY and CDR2 FYNNEI. The length of the CDR3 is 12 residues. This CDR3 is CASSGSGPEAFF. DNA for the CDR3: TGTGCCAGCAGTGGTTCGGGTCCTGAAGCTTTCTTT. Full variable domain (rest looked up from reference TRBV2 and TRBJ1-1): EPEVTQTPSHQVTQMGQEVILRCVPISNHLYFYWYRQILGQKVEFLVSFYNNEISEKSEIFDDQFSVERPDGSNFTLKIRSTKLEDSAMYFCASSGSGPEAFFGQGTRLTVV.

This clonotype was recorded at least ten times. This chain connects TRBV6-1 to TRBJ2-7; TRBD2 aligns across 10 bases. In germline, CDR1 is MNHNS, CDR2 SASEGT. The trim removed 7 bases at V and 2 bases at J, leaving 8 bases unmatched. The CDR3 contains 15 residues. The CDR3 protein is CASTWEREGPYEQYF. For the CDR3, the DNA is TGTGCCAGCACTTGGGAGCGGGAGGGACCCTACGAGCAGTACTTC.

Many counts were recorded for this clonotype. The chain recombines TRBV4-3 with TRBJ2-2, with 9 positions matching TRBD1. The CDR3 runs to 17 residues. CDR1 LGHNA and CDR2 YSLEER come from the germline V gene. V gave up 2 bases and J gave up 4 bases; unmatched junction bases: 8. The CDR3 sequence is CASSQKGTGRRTGELFF. CDR3 in DNA: TGCGCCAGCAGCCAAAAAGGGACAGGGAGGCGCACCGGGGAGCTGTTTTTT.

This clonotype was found many times. The gene calls are TRBV28 and TRBJ2-5; D ambiguous. V lost 3 bases and J lost 5, with 16 bases in between. The V gene's germline CDR1 is MDHEN and CDR2 SYDVKM. The CDR3 loop spans 15 amino acids. This CDR3 reads CASSFLRRVRETQYF. CDR3 in DNA: TGTGCCAGCAGTTTTTTGCGTAGGGTCAGGGAGACCCAGTACTTC.

A note on this clonotype: Just one base apart from a much larger clone, this may be a read error. The chain uses TRBV6-2 or TRBV6-3 and TRBJ2-7; 8 bases align to TRBD1. Germline V lookup: CDR1 MNHEY, CDR2 SVGEGT. V trimming: 5 bases; J trimming: 8 bases; junction bases outside the gene matches: 8. The CDR3 has 13 residues. The CDR3 nucleotides read TGTGCCAGCAGTGACGTGGACAGGGCCCAGCAGTACTTC. This translates into CASSDVDRAQQYF.

This clonotype has a handful of counts. This chain connects TRBV5-1 to TRBJ1-1; a possible D gene is TRBD1 (5 bases). The CDR3 is made up of 15 amino acids. V lost 1 base to trimming and J lost 1 base, with 11 bases between them. Germline CDR1 SGHRS, CDR2 YFSETQ. The CDR3 sequence is CASSLQGAENTEAFF. The CDR3 DNA reads TGCGCCAGCAGCTTGCAAGGGGCCGAGAACACTGAAGCTTTCTTT. Variable domain in full (rest from reference TRBV5-1 and TRBJ1-1): KAGVTQTPRYLIKTRGQQVTLSCSPISGHRSVSWYQQTPGQGLQFLFEYFSETQRNKGNFPGRFSGRQFSNSRSEMNVSTLELGDSALYLCASSLQGAENTEAFFGQGTRLTVV.

This chain uses TRBV10-3 with TRBJ2-1; D is perhaps TRBD2 (7 bases). V gave up 9 bases and J gave up 3 bases, with 12 bases separating them. The CDR3 spans 13 residues. Germline V gene sequence: CDR1 ENHRY, CDR2 SYGVKD. CDR3 amino acids: CAIRGARYNEQFF. In DNA, the CDR3 is TGTGCCATACGGGGGGCCCGCTACAATGAGCAGTTCTTC.

The sample holds one count of this clonotype. The chain couples TRBV6-5 to TRBJ1-1, with a tentative D call TRBD1 (5 bases). Germline-derived CDR1 and CDR2 are MNHEY and SVGAGI. CDR3 size: 15 residues. With 2 bases removed from V and 5 bases from J, the gap between germline ends came to 15 bases. The CDR3 DNA follows: TGTGCCAGCAGTTACGGGGTGGGGGAGGTGACTGAAGCTTTCTTT. This gives the protein CASSYGVGEVTEAFF.

V and J are TRBV12-3 or TRBV12-4 and TRBJ1-1, with TRBD1 identical over 8 bases. There are 14 residues in the CDR3. V was clipped by 6 bases and J by 4 bases; unmatched bases: 7. The CDR3 loop reads CASSQGQGITEAFF. As DNA, the CDR3 is TGTGCCAGCAGCCAAGGACAGGGAATCACTGAAGCTTTCTTT.

This clonotype was recorded many times. V and J are TRBV2 and TRBJ1-3; TRBD1 agrees at 8 bases. CDR3 length: 13 residues. J gave up 9 bases and V 6 bases, and 7 bases lay outside the gene matches. CDR1 and CDR2 (germline): SNHLY, FYNNEI. The CDR3 loop is CASSLQGGSTIYF. The CDR3 DNA reads TGTGCCAGCAGCCTACAGGGGGGGAGCACCATATATTTT.

To note about this clonotype: A much larger clone lies one base from this, so it may be a read error. The rearrangement joins TRBV27 to TRBJ2-2; D gene unclear. Germline CDR1 and CDR2: MNHEY and SMNVEV (reference sequence). CDR3 length: 14 residues. The ends were cut back, 7 bases at V and 3 bases at J, with 12 bases in the middle. The CDR3: CASKVESYTGELFF. The CDR3 DNA is TGTGCCAGCAAGGTGGAGTCCTACACCGGGGAGCTGTTTTTT.

Regarding this clonotype: A much larger clonotype is one base distant, so this may be a read error. V and J are TRBV7-2 and TRBJ2-1; D is uncertain. The germline V gene has CDR1 SGHTA and CDR2 FQGNSA. The V and J ends lost 1 base and 7 bases respectively, with 11 bases between them. The CDR3 spans 14 residues. The CDR3 nucleotides read TGTGCCAGCAGCTTAGTCTGCTGGGAAAATGAGCAGTTCTTC. Its protein product is CASSLVCWENEQFF.

The chain joins TRBV6-1 to TRBJ2-7; 7 positions match TRBD1. This CDR3 has 14 amino acids. In germline, CDR1 is MNHNS, CDR2 SASEGT. The V segment lost 7 bases and the J segment 0 bases; nucleotides outside the gene matches: 6. CDR3 DNA sequence: TGTGCCAGCAAAACGGGACAGTCCTCCTACGAGCAGTACTTC. Protein: CASKTGQSSYEQYF.

Note on this clonotype: A much larger clone lies a single base off, so this may be a read error. This chain links TRBV7-9 with TRBJ2-1, with 8 positions matching TRBD2. The CDR3 loop spans 16 amino acids. Germline V gene lookup returns CDR1 SEHNR and CDR2 FQNEAQ (reference sequence). CDR3 sequence: CPSSLELAVSYNEQFF. As DNA, the CDR3 is TGTCCCAGCAGCTTGGAACTAGCGGTCTCCTACAATGAGCAGTTCTTC.

The chain joins TRBV24-1 to TRBJ1-6, with 9 bases lining up with TRBD1. The CDR3 extends over 15 amino acids. V shed 3 bases and J 7 bases; nucleotides not matched to a gene: 3. Germline V gene sequence: CDR1 KGHDR, CDR2 SFDVKD. The CDR3 DNA follows: TGTGCCACCAGTGATCCGGGACAGGGAAATTCACCCCTCCACTTT. Translating it yields CATSDPGQGNSPLHF.

At least ten counts were recorded for this clonotype. V gene TRBV11-2 combines with J gene TRBJ1-2, with D perhaps TRBD1 (6 bases). The CDR3 is made up of 13 amino acids. The germline V and J ends were trimmed by 5 bases and 2 bases, with 9 bases remaining between them. The germline gives CDR1 SGHAT, CDR2 FQNNGV. CDR3 bases: TGTGCCAGCAGCCCTCAGGGGAACTATGGCTACACCTTC. Protein sequence: CASSPQGNYGYTF. Combining the CDR3 with reference TRBV11-2 and TRBJ1-2 gives the whole variable domain EAGVAQSPRYKIIEKRQSVAFWCNPISGHATLYWYQQILGQGPKLLIQFQNNGVVDDSQLPKDRFSAERLKGVDSTLKIQPAKLEDSAVYLCASSPQGNYGYTFGSGTRLTVV.

This clonotype was seen only a few times. The chain carries TRBV7-2 and TRBJ2-2; unclear D gene. The length of the CDR3 is 15 residues. Germline lookup yields CDR1 SGHTA and CDR2 FQGNSA. With 5 bases removed from V and 6 bases from J, the gap between germline ends came to 16 bases. CDR3 bases: TGTGCCAGCAGCCAGCAGGCAGCCCCTTCCGGGGAGCTGTTTTTT. It encodes CASSQQAAPSGELFF.

The gene calls are TRBV5-1 and TRBJ2-7; D is possibly TRBD1 or TRBD2 (5 bases each). CDR1 and CDR2 from the germline V gene are SGHRS and YFSETQ. Trimming cost V 3 bases and J 0 bases, with 13 bases left between them. The CDR3 spans 15 residues. The CDR3 is CASSWGWGNSYEQYF. In DNA form, the CDR3 reads TGCGCCAGCAGCTGGGGGTGGGGGAACTCCTACGAGCAGTACTTC.

This clonotype was picked up many times. The chain is built from TRBV5-1 and TRBJ2-3; the match to TRBD2 covers 16 bases. Germline assignment: CDR1 SGHRS and CDR2 YFSETQ. This CDR3 has 15 residues. V was pared by 7 bases and J by 3 bases, with 2 bases of the junction left unmatched. CDR3: CASGTSGGATDTQYF. The CDR3 bases are TGCGCCAGCGGGACTAGCGGGGGGGCAACAGATACGCAGTATTTT.

This clonotype has at least ten counts. This chain connects TRBV11-2 to TRBJ2-3; D is undetermined. Germline loops: CDR1 SGHAT, CDR2 FQNNGV. Trimming took 1 base from V and 6 from J, leaving 17 bases between them. The length of the CDR3 is 16 residues. Here the CDR3 reads CASSLVSGGVVDTQYF. In DNA, the CDR3 is TGTGCCAGCAGCTTAGTCTCCGGCGGCGTGGTTGATACGCAGTATTTT.

In its sample, this clonotype was seen many times. The chain uses TRBV4-2 and TRBJ1-4; D call uncertain. V was trimmed by 4 bases and J by 8 bases, leaving 17 bases between them. In germline, CDR1 is LGHNA, CDR2 YNFKEQ. This CDR3 spans 15 amino acids. CDR3 sequence reads: CASSRNHGQVEKLFF. The CDR3 nucleotides are TGTGCCAGCAGCCGTAACCACGGGCAGGTCGAAAAACTGTTTTTT.

This clonotype was seen a handful of times. V gene TRBV7-9 combines with J gene TRBJ2-1; 14 nucleotides agree with TRBD2. With V trimmed by 5 bases and J by 7 bases, 7 bases remained unmatched. Germline V lookup: CDR1 SEHNR, CDR2 FQNEAQ (reference sequence). The CDR3 extends over 16 amino acids. CDR3 residues: CASSPGTSGSSNEQFF. CDR3 DNA sequence: TGTGCCAGCAGCCCTGGGACTAGCGGGAGTTCAAATGAGCAGTTCTTC.

The chain is built from TRBV5-6 and TRBJ1-4; no reliable D call. CDR1 is SGHDT and CDR2 is YYEEEE in the germline V gene. The V and J ends lost 4 bases and 5 bases respectively, with 9 bases between them. The CDR3 sequence is 13 residues long. CDR3 DNA: TGTGCCAGCAGCATCCACCTCAATGAAAAACTGTTTTTT. Its protein product is CASSIHLNEKLFF. The variable domain in full, with the rest retrieved from reference TRBV5-6 and TRBJ1-4, is DAGVTQSPTHLIKTRGQQVTLRCSPKSGHDTVSWYQQALGQGPQFIFQYYEEEERQRGNFPDRFSGHQFPNYSSELNVNALLLGDSALYLCASSIHLNEKLFFGSGTQLSVL.

This clonotype was observed at least ten times. V usage is TRBV12-3 or TRBV12-4 and J usage is TRBJ1-1, with TRBD1 identical over 12 bases. V lost 5 bases, J lost 6 bases, and 7 bases stayed unmatched. This CDR3 has 15 amino acids. CDR3: CASSPDGTGGSEAFF. The CDR3 nucleotides are TGTGCCAGCAGTCCAGACGGGACAGGGGGCTCTGAAGCTTTCTTT.

In this sample, this clonotype turned up a few times. The genes are TRBV19 and TRBJ2-7; the D gene could be TRBD1 or TRBD2 (5 bases each). Trimming cost V 3 bases and J 4 bases, with 16 bases left between them. The germline gives CDR1 LNHDA, CDR2 SQIVND (reference sequence). The CDR3 contains 15 residues. In DNA form, the CDR3 reads TGTGCCAGTAGTATGTCCTCGGGGCCCTCTTACGAGCAGTACTTC. It specifies CASSMSSGPSYEQYF.

This clonotype was found many times. The chain couples TRBV4-1 to TRBJ2-7; D unresolved. CDR3 length: 14 residues. The ends were cut back, 0 bases at V and 9 bases at J, with 15 bases in the middle. The germline gives CDR1 MGHRA, CDR2 YSYEKL. The CDR3 region is CASSQDMGSPSQYF. DNA for the CDR3: TGCGCCAGCAGCCAAGATATGGGATCGCCCTCGCAGTACTTC.

This clonotype was recorded at least ten times. The chain has TRBV3-1 and TRBJ2-5; 7 positions match TRBD2. The CDR3 has 14 residues. Germline assignment: CDR1 LGHDT and CDR2 YNNKEL (reference sequence). With 4 bases clipped from V and 6 bases from J, the junction kept 8 bases outside the gene matches. The CDR3 sequence is CASSLGAGAKTQYF. The CDR3 nucleotides read TGTGCCAGCAGCCTCGGGGCGGGAGCTAAGACCCAGTACTTC.